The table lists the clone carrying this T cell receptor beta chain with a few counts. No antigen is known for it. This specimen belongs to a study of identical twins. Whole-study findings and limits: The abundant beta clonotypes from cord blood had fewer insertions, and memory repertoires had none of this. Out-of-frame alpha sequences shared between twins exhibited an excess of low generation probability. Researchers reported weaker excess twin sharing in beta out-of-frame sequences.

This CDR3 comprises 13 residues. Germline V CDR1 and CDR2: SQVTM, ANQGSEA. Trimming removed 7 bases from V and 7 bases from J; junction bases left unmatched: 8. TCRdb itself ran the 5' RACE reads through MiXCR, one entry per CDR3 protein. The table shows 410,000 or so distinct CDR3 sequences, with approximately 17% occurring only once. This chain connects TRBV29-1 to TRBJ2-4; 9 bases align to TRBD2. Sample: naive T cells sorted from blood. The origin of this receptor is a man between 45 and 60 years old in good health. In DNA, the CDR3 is TGCAGCGCCGCCCCCGCGGGAGGGAACATTCAGTACTTC. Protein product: CSAAPAGGNIQYF.